The 8 T cell receptor beta chains given below trace back to one sample, sequenced in a study of T-cell reconstitution after alpha-beta-depleted transplantation in children. Preparing the TCRbeta library involved the use of unique molecular identifiers. TCRdb called the PCR reads again in MiXCR, with one record for every CDR3 protein. The repertoire consists of some 350,000 distinct CDR3 sequences, with 16% occurring once and the leading ten covering approximately 44%. The material was PBMCs, mostly from graft donor cells, obtained 360 days after TCRalphabeta/CD19-depleted stem cell transplant. The origin of the receptors is a male patient between 2 and 15 years old who had a stem cell transplant for acute lymphoblastic leukemia, so the T cells may come from the graft donor.

The CDR3 loop is CASRWTSGSYEQYF. CDR3 bases: TGTGCCAGCAGATGGACTAGCGGGTCATACGAGCAGTACTTC. The chain carries TRBV28 and TRBJ2-7, with 11 bases lining up with TRBD2. The CDR3 length is 14 residues. The junction had 5 bases not matched to a gene; V was cut back by 6 bases and J by 4 bases. Germline assignment: CDR1 MDHEN and CDR2 SYDVKM.

The V call is TRBV11-2, the J call TRBJ2-1; maybe TRBD2 (6 bases). V was pared by 2 bases and J by 6 bases, with 26 bases between. CDR3 length equals 19 residues. Germline CDR1 is SGHAT and CDR2 is FQNNGV. The CDR3 nucleotides are TGTGCCAGCAGCTTATGGGACTCCGGTTTCCCGGGGCTGATCAATGAGCAGTTCTTC. Translated, it gives CASSLWDSGFPGLINEQFF.

The chain links TRBV4-3 to TRBJ2-5, with D perhaps matching TRBD1 (5 bases). CDR3 size: 15 residues. Deletions cut 0 bases from V and 1 base from J, with 9 bases between. Germline CDR1 reads LGHNA; CDR2 reads YSLEER. DNA for the CDR3: TGCGCCAGCAGCCAAGAAGTAGGGGCCCAAGAGACCCAGTACTTC. Translation gives CASSQEVGAQETQYF.

The rearrangement joins TRBV27 to TRBJ1-1; D is uncertain. This CDR3 contains 19 residues. The V end was cut by 3 bases, the J end by 4 bases, with 27 bases between. Germline lookup yields CDR1 MNHEY and CDR2 SMNVEV (reference sequence). The CDR3 bases are TGTGCCAGCAGTTTGTATAGGGAGATTAGTTTAGTGGGATCCACTGAAGCTTTCTTT. This gives the protein CASSLYREISLVGSTEAFF.

CDR3 coding DNA: TGCGCCAGCAGGTTGGGGGGCGTTTCCCTCCCTATCGGGGAGCTGTTTTTT. The encoded protein is CASRLGGVSLPIGELFF. The chain carries TRBV10-2 and TRBJ2-2, with D possibly being TRBD1 or TRBD2 (6 bases each). The CDR3 covers 17 residues. V was shortened by 6 bases and J by 7 bases, with 24 bases between the two germline ends. From germline, CDR1 is WSHSY and CDR2 SAAADI.

In this sample, this clonotype turned up a few times. This chain uses TRBV5-1 with TRBJ2-3, with 11 bases fitting TRBD1. V was pared by 4 bases and J by 6 bases, with 7 bases of the junction left unmatched. Germline CDR1 SGHRS, CDR2 YFSETQ. The CDR3 has 15 residues. The CDR3 loop reads CASSLGQGAKDTQYF. The CDR3 DNA sequence: TGCGCCAGCAGCCTAGGACAGGGGGCGAAGGATACGCAGTATTTT. Based on the CDR3 plus reference TRBV5-1 and TRBJ2-3, the full variable domain is KAGVTQTPRYLIKTRGQQVTLSCSPISGHRSVSWYQQTPGQGLQFLFEYFSETQRNKGNFPGRFSGRQFSNSRSEMNVSTLELGDSALYLCASSLGQGAKDTQYFGPGTRLTVL.

The chain is built from TRBV27 and TRBJ2-5; 11 bases fit TRBD2. The CDR3 spans 14 residues. J was trimmed by 4 bases and V by 8 bases; bases with no gene match: 6. Germline CDR1 reads MNHEY; CDR2 reads SMNVEV (reference sequence). The CDR3: CASGGLAGGETQYF. The CDR3 region has the DNA TGTGCCAGCGGGGGGCTAGCGGGAGGAGAGACCCAGTACTTC.

There are many counts of this clonotype. This rearrangement joins TRBV7-9 to TRBJ2-2, with 9 bases fitting TRBD2. This CDR3 is 16 amino acids long. The J segment lost 0 bases and the V segment lost 6 bases, leaving 5 bases of the junction unmatched. Germline V gene lookup returns CDR1 SEHNR and CDR2 FQNEAQ (reference sequence). The CDR3 region is CASRWKREANTGELFF. The CDR3 coding sequence is TGTGCCAGCAGATGGAAGCGGGAGGCGAACACCGGGGAGCTGTTTTTT.